A single sample is the source of the 15 T cell receptor beta chains below, sequenced in a study of shared T cell receptors in the human thymus. Libraries were prepared by immunoSEQ multiplex PCR; TCRdb keeps only in-frame clonotypes and omits some of them. The sample carries approximately 730,000 clones, approximately 85% recorded once. This same sample was also part of a study on human thymus T cells.

What was sequenced was thymocytes. The receptors shown here come from a girl under three years old with a congenital heart defect.

The rearrangement links TRBV5-6 to TRBJ1-3; a weak D match, TRBD1 (5 bases). V was trimmed by 4 bases and J by 0 bases, leaving 20 bases between them. CDR1 is SGHDT and CDR2 is YYEEEE in the germline V gene. This CDR3 contains 18 residues. This chain's CDR3 is CASSPRGTGTSSGNTIYF. CDR3 nucleotides: TGTGCCAGCAGCCCCCGGGGGACGGGAACCAGCTCTGGAAACACCATATATTTT.

This chain uses TRBV25-1 with TRBJ2-5; D is undetermined. The CDR3 is 16 amino acids. The germline V and J ends were trimmed by 5 bases and 5 bases, with 21 bases remaining between them. The germline V gene has CDR1 MGHDK and CDR2 SYGVNS. Written as DNA, the CDR3 is TGTGCCAGCAGTCCTACCCCTGTGCCCCACGGGGAGACCCAGTACTTC. Translating it yields CASSPTPVPHGETQYF.

This chain connects TRBV10-3 to TRBJ2-7; tentatively, D is TRBD1 (6 bases). The germline CDR1 and CDR2 sequences are ENHRY and SYGVKD. Trimming stripped 0 bases from V and 2 bases from J, with 14 bases between. The length of the CDR3 is 16 residues. CDR3 nucleotides: TGTGCCATCAGTGAGTCGTACAGGGTTAGGCCCTACGAGCAGTACTTC. It translates to CAISESYRVRPYEQYF.

This chain connects TRBV5-6 to TRBJ2-5; D possibly corresponds to TRBD1 (6 bases). The length of the CDR3 is 12 residues. In germline, CDR1 is SGHDT, CDR2 YYEEEE. V lost 4 bases, J lost 5 bases, and 9 bases lay in between. CDR3 in DNA: TGTGCCAGCAGCCCCAGGGGTGAGACCCAGTACTTC. As protein: CASSPRGETQYF.

The sample holds one count of this clone. CDR3 amino acids: CASSPGFGGRVGHTEAFF. As DNA, the CDR3 is TGCGCCAGCAGCCCTGGATTTGGGGGCAGGGTGGGGCACACTGAAGCTTTCTTT. The chain joins TRBV4-1 to TRBJ1-1, with D possibly being TRBD1 (6 bases). V was shortened by 4 bases and J by 3 bases, with 24 bases between the two germline ends. Per the germline V gene, CDR1 is MGHRA and CDR2 is YSYEKL. The CDR3 is made up of 18 amino acids.

The V and J genes are TRBV4-3 and TRBJ1-2; D is perhaps TRBD1 (5 bases). V lost 3 bases and J 3 bases, leaving 14 bases between the germline ends. Per germline, CDR1 LGHNA and CDR2 YSLEER. The CDR3 contains 15 residues. CDR3 nucleotide sequence: TGCGCCAGCAGCCAGGGGGGTGGAAGAGACTATGGCTACACCTTC. It yields the protein CASSQGGGRDYGYTF.

Here the CDR3 reads CASSDWGDSPLHF. The CDR3 DNA sequence: TGTGCCAGCAGTGATTGGGGGGATTCACCCCTCCACTTT. The rearrangement joins TRBV6-1 to TRBJ1-6; possibly TRBD1 for D (5 bases). The V gene's germline CDR1 is MNHNS and CDR2 SASEGT. The germline V and J ends were trimmed by 3 bases and 8 bases, with 8 bases remaining between them. The CDR3 has 13 residues.

The chain combines TRBV5-1 with TRBJ1-2; D remains ambiguous. There are 16 residues in the CDR3. Germline V CDR1 and CDR2: SGHRS, YFSETQ. The germline V and J ends were trimmed by 0 bases and 0 bases, with 12 bases remaining between them. As DNA, the CDR3 is TGCGCCAGCAGCTTGGGACACCAACGAGCTAACTATGGCTACACCTTC. Its translation is CASSLGHQRANYGYTF.

The CDR3 sequence is CASSFRQGELDMNTEAFF. The CDR3 DNA sequence: TGTGCCAGCAGCTTTAGACAGGGGGAACTGGATATGAACACTGAAGCTTTCTTT. This sequence joins TRBV5-4 and TRBJ1-1, with 9 positions matching TRBD1. The CDR3 contains 18 residues. J lost 0 bases, V lost 2 bases, and 11 bases had no gene match. Germline assignment: CDR1 SGHNT and CDR2 YYREEE (reference sequence). Together with reference TRBV5-4 and TRBJ1-1, the CDR3 gives the full variable domain: ETGVTQSPTHLIKTRGQQVTLRCSSQSGHNTVSWYQQALGQGPQFIFQYYREEENGRGNFPPRFSGLQFPNYSSELNVNALELDDSALYLCASSFRQGELDMNTEAFFGQGTRLTVV.

This clone was observed a few times. The rearrangement uses TRBV12-5 and TRBJ1-2, with D maybe TRBD1 (5 bases). The CDR3 spans 16 residues. Germline-derived CDR1 and CDR2 are LGHNT and FRNRAP. V lost 7 bases to trimming and J lost 6 bases, with 24 bases between them. CDR3 nucleotide sequence: TGTGCTAGTGTCCCGGGGGGAGGGGACGGTAATAATGGCTACACCTTC. This translates into CASVPGGGDGNNGYTF.

This clone was seen just once. One junction end does not reproduce the germline sequence, and a read error may be involved. V gene TRBV18 combines with J gene TRBJ1-2; D may be TRBD1 (5 bases). CDR1 and CDR2 from the germline V gene are KGHSH and LQKENI. The CDR3 has 10 amino acids. CDR3 sequence reads: CASSPWRGEF. The CDR3, as DNA: TGTGCCAGCTCACCGTGGAGGGGAGAATTC.

V usage is TRBV11-2 and J usage is TRBJ2-5; TRBD2 agrees at 14 bases. The CDR3 is made up of 17 amino acids. The ends lost 5 bases at V and 0 bases at J; junction bases unmatched: 5. The germline gives CDR1 SGHAT, CDR2 FQNNGV. CDR3 region: CASSRTSGGRYQETQYF. CDR3 DNA sequence: TGTGCCAGCAGCCGGACTAGCGGGGGGAGGTACCAAGAGACCCAGTACTTC.

For the CDR3, the DNA is TGCAGTGCTAATGGGGCCGATACGCAGTATTTT. It is translated as CSANGADTQYF. The chain carries TRBV20-1 and TRBJ2-3; TRBD1 is a possible D gene (5 bases). The CDR3 has 11 residues. The germline V gene has CDR1 DFQATT and CDR2 SNEGSKA (reference sequence). The V and J ends lost 4 bases and 6 bases respectively, with 8 bases between them.

The V gene is TRBV18, the J gene TRBJ2-7, with 8 bases fitting TRBD2. The CDR3 length is 13 residues. With V trimmed by 4 bases and J by 9 bases, 8 bases remained unmatched. CDR1 is KGHSH, CDR2 LQKENI, per germline. The chain's CDR3 is CASSQTGRVVQYF. The CDR3 DNA is TGTGCCAGCTCACAAACCGGGAGGGTTGTGCAGTACTTC. Drawing the rest from reference TRBV18 and TRBJ2-7, the complete variable domain is NAGVMQNPRHLVRRRGQEARLRCSPMKGHSHVYWYRQLPEEGLKFMVYLQKENIIDESGMPKERFSAEFPKEGPSILRIQQVVRGDSAAYFCASSQTGRVVQYFGPGTRLTVT.

The genes are TRBV28 and TRBJ1-2; 8 bases match TRBD1. Germline assignment: CDR1 MDHEN and CDR2 SYDVKM. The CDR3 is 13 amino acids. After removal of 6 bases from V and 5 bases from J, the junction contained 5 bases not matched to a gene. The CDR3 DNA reads as TGTGCCAGCAGGCCGGACAGGGAGTATGGCTACACCTTC. Encoded protein: CASRPDREYGYTF.